This is a list of T cell receptor beta chains from one sample in a study of cytomegalovirus exposure and HLA in healthy donors. Profiled with immunoSEQ multiplex PCR; TCRdb holds only in-frame clones, not every one. This sample has hundreds of thousands of clones; about 80% occur once, and the top ten carry approximately 2%. The specimen sequenced was PBMCs. The receptors come from a male donor in good health and CMV-seronegative. CDR3s include the opening cysteine and the closing phenylalanine or tryptophan. The D gene is left open where the match is weak. Where a row states a size, it is once, few, many or the class of an expanded clone; other rows omit it.

>TRBV28|NA|TRBD1|TRBJ1-5
CASYGQGSRQPQHF
TGTGCCTCCTACGGACAGGGGAGTCGCCAGCCCCAGCATTTT
>TRBV5-1|once|TRBD1|TRBJ2-3
CASSLRQGATDTQYF
TGCGCCAGCAGCTTACGACAGGGGGCAACGGATACGCAGTATTTT
>TRBV5-1|few|NA|TRBJ1-3
CASSLVSTRLSGNTIYF
TGCGCAAGCAGCTTGGTGTCTACAAGACTCTCTGGAAACACCATATATTTT
>TRBV29-1|NA|TRBD2|TRBJ2-5
CSVDGGGPRETQYF
TGCAGCGTTGACGGGGGGGGGCCGCGCGAGACCCAGTACTTC
>TRBV4-3|NA|TRBD1|TRBJ2-5
CASSQDSHRGETQYF
TGCGCCAGCAGCCAAGATTCTCACAGGGGGGAGACCCAGTACTTC
>TRBV9|few|TRBD2|TRBJ2-3
CASSLGLAGGLIDTQYF
TGTGCCAGCAGCCTGGGACTAGCGGGAGGGCTTATAGATACGCAGTATTTT
>TRBV30|NA|NA|TRBJ1-4
CAWSLGQGTEKLFF
TGTGCCTGGAGTTTGGGTCAGGGGACCGAAAAACTGTTTTTT
>TRBV10-3|NA|NA|TRBJ2-5
CAISELGQGQETQYF
TGTGCCATCAGTGAGTTAGGACAAGGACAAGAGACCCAGTACTTC
>TRBV10-3|NA|TRBD1|TRBJ2-7
CAISEWNRGYEQYF
TGTGCCATCAGTGAGTGGAACAGGGGCTACGAGCAGTACTTC
>TRBV29-1|NA|NA|TRBJ1-1
CSGGAGGRNTEAFF
TGCAGCGGGGGGGCGGGAGGGCGGAACACTGAAGCTTTCTTT
>TRBV9|NA|TRBD1|TRBJ1-3
CASSVGTGVTNTIYF
TGTGCCAGCAGCGTAGGAACAGGGGTAACAAACACCATATATTTT
>TRBV2|once|TRBD2|TRBJ2-1
CAREASGRGQFF
TGTGCCAGGGAGGCTAGCGGGAGAGGGCAGTTCTTC
>TRBV15|NA|TRBD1|TRBJ1-5
CATSTGQGDNQPQHF
TGTGCCACCAGCACAGGACAGGGGGACAATCAGCCCCAGCATTTT
>TRBV28|NA|NA|TRBJ1-2
CASSPGGLYGYTF
TGTGCCAGCAGCCCCGGGGGGCTCTATGGCTACACCTTC
>TRBV19|few|NA|TRBJ1-3
CASSIDPSGGNTIYF
TGTGCCAGTAGTATAGACCCCTCGGGAGGAAACACCATATATTTT
>TRBV5-1|NA|NA|TRBJ2-2
CASSLPRGTGELFF
TGCGCCAGCAGCTTGCCCAGGGGCACCGGGGAGCTGTTTTTT
>TRBV7-2|NA|NA|TRBJ2-1
CASSLVEGGYNEQFF
TGTGCCAGCAGCTTAGTTGAGGGGGGGTACAATGAGCAGTTCTTC
>TRBV27|NA|TRBD2|TRBJ2-5
CASSLSRTRKETQYF
TGTGCCAGCAGTTTATCGAGGACTAGGAAAGAGACCCAGTACTTC
>TRBV6-5|NA|NA|TRBJ1-5
CASSSWEGGQPQHF
TGTGCCAGCAGTTCCTGGGAGGGCGGTCAGCCCCAGCATTTT
>TRBV30|NA|TRBD1|TRBJ2-7
CAWSVGTGHYEQYF
TGTGCCTGGAGCGTTGGGACAGGGCACTACGAGCAGTACTTC
>TRBV18|NA|TRBD1|TRBJ2-1
CASSPGQGYNEQFF
TGTGCCAGCTCACCCGGACAGGGCTACAATGAGCAGTTCTTC
>TRBV5-1|NA|TRBD2|TRBJ2-3
CASSWGGLAGGRVDTQYF
TGCGCCAGCAGCTGGGGCGGACTAGCGGGGGGGCGTGTAGATACGCAGTATTTT
>TRBV4-3|NA|NA|TRBJ2-3
CASSQVGGATDTQYF
TGCGCCAGCAGCCAAGTTGGGGGGGCAACAGATACGCAGTATTTT
>TRBV28|NA|TRBD1|TRBJ1-5
CASSTWGQGLNQPQHF
TGTGCCAGCAGTACGTGGGGACAGGGGCTCAATCAGCCCCAGCATTTT
>TRBV6-5|NA|NA|TRBJ1-2
CASRGLTANYGYTF
TGTGCCAGCAGGGGACTGACCGCTAACTATGGCTACACCTTC
>TRBV4-3|NA|TRBD1|TRBJ2-3
CASSPNRGPNTDTQYF
TGCGCCAGCAGCCCTAACAGGGGGCCTAACACAGATACGCAGTATTTT
>TRBV18|NA|NA|TRBJ2-7
CASSPQQELSSYEQYF
TGTGCCAGCTCACCCCAACAGGAACTTAGCTCCTACGAGCAGTACTTC
>TRBV30|NA|NA|TRBJ1-1
CAWSRGADTEAFF
TGTGCCTGGAGCCGGGGGGCTGACACTGAAGCTTTCTTT
>TRBV5-4|NA|TRBD2|TRBJ2-1
CASSWGASGRIYNEQFF
TGTGCCAGCAGCTGGGGAGCTAGCGGGAGGATCTACAATGAGCAGTTCTTC
>TRBV7-2|NA|TRBD2|TRBJ2-7
CASSPLGSGAYNIYEQYF
TGTGCCAGCAGCCCCTTGGGGAGCGGGGCCTATAACATTTACGAGCAGTACTTC
>TRBV28|NA|TRBD1|TRBJ1-5
CASIRGADQPQHF
TGTGCCAGCATCAGGGGGGCTGATCAGCCCCAGCATTTT